This TCR beta chain was recovered during a study of blood T cell repertoires in COVID-19. Background on the study: Sites across the United States, Italy and Spain contributed samples from acute and convalescent COVID-19.

After removal of 6 bases from V and 2 bases from J, the junction contained 9 bases not matched to a gene. From germline, CDR1 is MNHEY and CDR2 SMNVEV (reference sequence). The CDR3 runs 16 residues. The assay was immunoSEQ multiplex PCR, and TCRdb's table has in-frame clones only and misses some. Here the sample spans about 200,000 clones, 80% to 90% being singletons. This receptor was taken from a human donor in a cohort sampled during active COVID-19. Sequencing was performed on peripheral blood. The chain combines TRBV27 with TRBJ2-1, with TRBD2 identical over 8 bases. In DNA form, the CDR3 reads TGTGCCAGCAGCCCCTCCCTACTAGCGGCCTACAATGAGCAGTTCTTC. Translation gives CASSPSLLAAYNEQFF.